In its sample, the clone carrying this TCR beta chain was seen a few times. What it binds is unknown. The sample originates from a study of CD8+ T cells in alopecia areata. Study summary: The protocol delivered tofacitinib for 6 to 18 months, then withdrew it for 6 months. General study findings and limits: Higher clonality and more expanded CD8+ clones appeared in lesional than normal scalp.

Treatment indicated: oral pan-JAK inhibitor, 5-10 mg twice daily. Sequencing templates came from extracted RNA that was reverse transcribed into cDNA. TCRdb's copy holds only in-frame clones and misses some; the assay was immunoSEQ multiplex PCR. The profile shows about 200,000 clones, 58% of them singletons. From germline, CDR1 is SQVTM and CDR2 ANQGSEA. V lost 7 bases, J lost 0 bases, and 15 bases lay in between. This CDR3 has 14 amino acids. The receptor was isolated from a human donor with alopecia areata. Here the sequenced sample was CD4+ T cells sorted from blood, taken at week 24, from a patient treated with tofacitinib. The chain links TRBV29-1 to TRBJ2-5; D is undetermined. The CDR3 spells CSARQTNNQETQYF. The CDR3 DNA reads as TGCAGCGCCCGCCAAACGAACAACCAAGAGACCCAGTACTTC.